This is a list of T cell receptor beta chains from one sample in a study of T cells in Graves' hyperthyroidism and ophthalmopathy. One entry per CDR3 protein results from TCRdb running MiXCR on the multiplex PCR reads. The sample holds hundreds of thousands of distinct CDR3 sequences; roughly 15% are singletons and the top ten take about an eighth. The sequenced sample was blood. The source is a woman between 45 and 60 years old with Graves' ophthalmopathy. CDR3s include the opening cysteine and the closing phenylalanine or tryptophan. The D gene is left open where the match is weak. Clone size is not always given. Where it is, it says once, few, many or a class for expanded clones.

clone_size: -; v_call: TRBV6-1; j_call: TRBJ2-1; d_call: TRBD2; cdr3_aa: CASSLGTSGTEQFF; cdr3_nt: TGTGCCAGCAGCCTAGGGACTAGCGGGACTGAGCAGTTCTTC
clone_size: few; v_call: TRBV7-9; j_call: TRBJ1-4; d_call: -; cdr3_aa: CASSSGRPGLNEKLFF; cdr3_nt: TGTGCCAGCAGCTCGGGGCGCCCAGGCTTAAATGAAAAACTGTTTTTT
clone_size: -; v_call: TRBV19; j_call: TRBJ1-5; d_call: -; cdr3_aa: CASSVVTRQPQHF; cdr3_nt: TGTGCCAGTAGTGTGGTAACGCGTCAGCCCCAGCATTTT
clone_size: few; v_call: TRBV20-1; j_call: TRBJ2-3; d_call: TRBD2; cdr3_aa: CSARNPTSGNPDTQYF; cdr3_nt: TGCAGTGCCCGGAACCCGACTAGCGGGAACCCAGATACGCAGTATTTT
clone_size: many; v_call: TRBV7-8; j_call: TRBJ2-7; d_call: TRBD2; cdr3_aa: CASSQREGLEQYF; cdr3_nt: TGTGCCAGCAGCCAGCGGGAGGGCCTCGAGCAGTACTTC
clone_size: many; v_call: TRBV7-9; j_call: TRBJ2-5; d_call: TRBD2; cdr3_aa: CASSSLAGGRETQYF; cdr3_nt: TGTGCCAGCAGTTCCCTAGCGGGAGGGCGAGAGACCCAGTACTTC
clone_size: once; v_call: TRBV9; j_call: TRBJ1-5; d_call: TRBD1; cdr3_aa: CASSVGEGQGDEFGQPQHF; cdr3_nt: TGTGCCAGCAGCGTAGGGGAGGGGCAGGGGGATGAGTTTGGACAGCCCCAGCATTTT
clone_size: many; v_call: TRBV20-1; j_call: TRBJ2-3; d_call: TRBD2; cdr3_aa: CSAPASGRLSDTQYF; cdr3_nt: TGCAGTGCTCCCGCGAGCGGGAGGCTGTCAGATACGCAGTATTTT
clone_size: many; v_call: TRBV13; j_call: TRBJ2-7; d_call: TRBD2; cdr3_aa: CASSLVQLAGGEQYF; cdr3_nt: TGTGCCAGCAGCTTAGTCCAACTAGCGGGAGGCGAGCAGTACTTC
clone_size: -; v_call: TRBV6-2/TRBV6-3; j_call: TRBJ1-2; d_call: -; cdr3_aa: CASSYSARINYGYTF; cdr3_nt: TGTGCCAGCAGTTACTCGGCCAGGATTAACTATGGCTACACCTTC
clone_size: -; v_call: TRBV20-1; j_call: TRBJ2-7; d_call: -; cdr3_aa: CSALDRRSSYEQYF; cdr3_nt: TGCAGTGCTTTGGACCGTAGAAGCTCCTACGAGCAGTACTTC
clone_size: -; v_call: TRBV4-2; j_call: TRBJ1-2; d_call: -; cdr3_aa: CASSQEGGRGYGYTF; cdr3_nt: TGTGCCAGCAGCCAAGAAGGAGGCAGGGGCTATGGCTACACCTTC
clone_size: many; v_call: TRBV2; j_call: TRBJ2-7; d_call: -; cdr3_aa: CASKLDAKYEQYF; cdr3_nt: TGTGCCAGCAAATTAGACGCAAAATACGAGCAGTACTTC
clone_size: few; v_call: TRBV29-1; j_call: TRBJ1-4; d_call: -; cdr3_aa: CSAPQGEKLFF; cdr3_nt: TGCAGCGCTCCCCAGGGAGAAAAACTGTTTTTT
clone_size: few; v_call: TRBV18; j_call: TRBJ2-3; d_call: -; cdr3_aa: CASSPYPPGSSTDTQYF; cdr3_nt: TGTGCCAGCTCACCATACCCCCCCGGGTCAAGCACAGATACGCAGTATTTT
clone_size: many; v_call: TRBV2; j_call: TRBJ1-1; d_call: TRBD1; cdr3_aa: CASSRTGFSEAFF; cdr3_nt: TGTGCCAGCAGTAGGACAGGTTTCTCTGAAGCTTTCTTT
clone_size: -; v_call: TRBV11-3; j_call: TRBJ2-1; d_call: TRBD2; cdr3_aa: CASSLVGTSGRASEQFF; cdr3_nt: TGTGCCAGCAGCTTAGTGGGGACTAGCGGGAGGGCCAGTGAGCAGTTCTTC
clone_size: few; v_call: TRBV28; j_call: TRBJ1-5; d_call: TRBD1; cdr3_aa: CASTWTGVSNQPQHF; cdr3_nt: TGTGCCAGCACCTGGACAGGGGTTAGCAATCAGCCCCAGCATTTT
clone_size: -; v_call: TRBV25-1; j_call: TRBJ1-2; d_call: TRBD1; cdr3_aa: CASSQNDRGRDGYTF; cdr3_nt: TGTGCCAGCAGCCAAAACGACAGGGGGCGAGATGGCTACACCTTC
clone_size: -; v_call: TRBV7-9; j_call: TRBJ1-1; d_call: -; cdr3_aa: CASSFGGKTEAFF; cdr3_nt: TGTGCCAGCAGCTTCGGGGGGAAAACTGAAGCTTTCTTT
clone_size: many; v_call: TRBV20-1; j_call: TRBJ1-6; d_call: -; cdr3_aa: CSARGGDTVRSPLHF; cdr3_nt: TGCAGTGCTAGGGGGGGGGACACGGTTAGATCACCCCTCCACTTT
clone_size: -; v_call: TRBV30; j_call: TRBJ1-1; d_call: -; cdr3_aa: CAWSIGTVNTEAFF; cdr3_nt: TGTGCCTGGAGTATTGGAACAGTGAACACTGAAGCTTTCTTT
clone_size: -; v_call: TRBV27; j_call: TRBJ2-6; d_call: -; cdr3_aa: CASSSIQRSSGANVLTF; cdr3_nt: TGTGCCAGCAGTTCCATCCAAAGGAGCTCTGGGGCCAACGTCCTGACTTTC
clone_size: once; v_call: TRBV29-1; j_call: TRBJ1-1; d_call: -; cdr3_aa: CSVAPNTEAFF; cdr3_nt: TGCAGCGTTGCACCTAACACTGAAGCTTTCTTT
clone_size: -; v_call: TRBV6-4; j_call: TRBJ2-1; d_call: TRBD1; cdr3_aa: CASSVTGVDEQFF; cdr3_nt: TGTGCCAGCAGCGTTACAGGGGTCGATGAGCAGTTCTTC
clone_size: few; v_call: TRBV7-2; j_call: TRBJ2-3; d_call: -; cdr3_aa: CASSLVRWGTDTQYF; cdr3_nt: TGTGCCAGCAGCTTAGTCAGGTGGGGCACAGATACGCAGTATTTT
clone_size: few; v_call: TRBV4-3; j_call: TRBJ1-2; d_call: -; cdr3_aa: CASSQEYRDGYTF; cdr3_nt: TGCGCCAGCAGCCAAGAGTACCGGGATGGCTACACCTTC
clone_size: few; v_call: TRBV27; j_call: TRBJ1-4; d_call: -; cdr3_aa: CASSLTAPGGKLFF; cdr3_nt: TGTGCCAGCAGTTTAACGGCCCCCGGTGGAAAACTGTTTTTT
clone_size: few; v_call: TRBV4-1; j_call: TRBJ2-7; d_call: -; cdr3_aa: CASSQMGHVYEQYF; cdr3_nt: TGCGCCAGCAGCCAAATGGGACACGTCTACGAGCAGTACTTC
clone_size: many; v_call: TRBV2; j_call: TRBJ2-5; d_call: TRBD2; cdr3_aa: CASSESIAGTQETQYF; cdr3_nt: TGTGCCAGCAGTGAGTCGATAGCGGGCACACAAGAGACCCAGTACTTC
clone_size: -; v_call: TRBV6-1; j_call: TRBJ2-1; d_call: -; cdr3_aa: CASSTGAPTYNEQFF; cdr3_nt: TGTGCCAGCAGTACAGGAGCTCCAACCTACAATGAGCAGTTCTTC
clone_size: few; v_call: TRBV3-1; j_call: TRBJ2-7; d_call: TRBD2; cdr3_aa: CASSQVGGGRPSYEQYF; cdr3_nt: TGTGCCAGCAGCCAAGTTGGGGGCGGGAGGCCCTCCTACGAGCAGTACTTC
clone_size: many; v_call: TRBV28; j_call: TRBJ2-6; d_call: -; cdr3_aa: CASSFLPGTSSGANVLTF; cdr3_nt: TGTGCCAGCAGTTTTCTACCAGGCACCAGCTCTGGGGCCAACGTCCTGACTTTC
clone_size: many; v_call: TRBV29-1; j_call: TRBJ2-7; d_call: TRBD1; cdr3_aa: CSVEFGQGGYEQYF; cdr3_nt: TGCAGCGTTGAGTTCGGACAGGGGGGGTACGAGCAGTACTTC
clone_size: many; v_call: TRBV20-1; j_call: TRBJ2-7; d_call: -; cdr3_aa: CSASGFSALRGEQYF; cdr3_nt: TGCAGTGCTAGCGGTTTTTCGGCTCTCCGAGGCGAGCAGTACTTC
clone_size: few; v_call: TRBV5-1; j_call: TRBJ2-1; d_call: TRBD2; cdr3_aa: CASKIAGTYNEQFF; cdr3_nt: TGCGCCAGTAAAATAGCGGGAACGTACAATGAGCAGTTCTTC
clone_size: many; v_call: TRBV15; j_call: TRBJ2-5; d_call: TRBD2; cdr3_aa: CATSKIAGEGETQYF; cdr3_nt: TGTGCCACCAGCAAAATAGCGGGAGAGGGGGAGACCCAGTACTTC
clone_size: many; v_call: TRBV3-1; j_call: TRBJ2-1; d_call: TRBD2; cdr3_aa: CASSQVRWGGDNEQFF; cdr3_nt: TGTGCCAGCAGCCAAGTCCGTTGGGGAGGGGACAATGAGCAGTTCTTC
clone_size: many; v_call: TRBV18; j_call: TRBJ1-5; d_call: -; cdr3_aa: CASSPSSSNQPQHF; cdr3_nt: TGTGCCAGCTCACCCTCATCTAGCAATCAGCCCCAGCATTTT
clone_size: many; v_call: TRBV7-2; j_call: TRBJ2-7; d_call: TRBD1; cdr3_aa: CASSLRQGALGEQYF; cdr3_nt: TGTGCCAGCAGCCTCCGACAGGGGGCCCTGGGGGAGCAGTACTTC
clone_size: many; v_call: TRBV11-2; j_call: TRBJ2-7; d_call: -; cdr3_aa: CASSPSWRYEQYF; cdr3_nt: TGTGCCAGCAGCCCCAGCTGGAGATACGAGCAGTACTTC
clone_size: -; v_call: TRBV20-1; j_call: TRBJ2-1; d_call: TRBD2; cdr3_aa: CSARVILAGGPRYNEQFF; cdr3_nt: TGCAGTGCTAGAGTGATACTAGCGGGAGGGCCTAGGTACAATGAGCAGTTCTTC
clone_size: many; v_call: TRBV7-9; j_call: TRBJ1-1; d_call: TRBD1; cdr3_aa: CASSLTGGGLGMNTEAFF; cdr3_nt: TGTGCCAGCAGCTTAACAGGGGGCGGATTAGGAATGAACACTGAAGCTTTCTTT
clone_size: many; v_call: TRBV5-1; j_call: TRBJ2-2; d_call: -; cdr3_aa: CASSPAGRGNTGELFF; cdr3_nt: TGCGCCAGCAGCCCGGCGGGCAGGGGGAACACCGGGGAGCTGTTTTTT
clone_size: many; v_call: TRBV10-3; j_call: TRBJ2-3; d_call: -; cdr3_aa: CAISESWGGITDTQYF; cdr3_nt: TGTGCCATCAGTGAGTCGTGGGGCGGGATTACAGATACGCAGTATTTT
clone_size: many; v_call: TRBV7-9; j_call: TRBJ2-2; d_call: -; cdr3_aa: CASSLALPGNTGELFF; cdr3_nt: TGTGCCAGCAGCTTAGCGCTTCCAGGGAACACCGGGGAGCTGTTTTTT
clone_size: -; v_call: TRBV4-3; j_call: TRBJ2-1; d_call: TRBD2; cdr3_aa: CASSQDVGVAGGIYNEQFF; cdr3_nt: TGCGCCAGCAGCCAAGATGTAGGGGTAGCGGGAGGAATTTACAATGAGCAGTTCTTC
clone_size: many; v_call: TRBV28; j_call: TRBJ1-5; d_call: TRBD1; cdr3_aa: CASSLPRQGVSNQPQHF; cdr3_nt: TGTGCCAGCAGTTTACCAAGACAGGGAGTAAGCAATCAGCCCCAGCATTTT
clone_size: many; v_call: TRBV12-3/TRBV12-4; j_call: TRBJ2-1; d_call: TRBD2; cdr3_aa: CASSPGLAGGYNEQFF; cdr3_nt: TGTGCCAGCAGTCCGGGACTAGCGGGAGGATACAATGAGCAGTTCTTC
clone_size: -; v_call: TRBV27; j_call: TRBJ2-1; d_call: -; cdr3_aa: CASSLRLGTSYNEQFF; cdr3_nt: TGTGCCAGCAGTTTACGGCTGGGCACTTCCTACAATGAGCAGTTCTTC
clone_size: many; v_call: TRBV28; j_call: TRBJ2-5; d_call: -; cdr3_aa: CASSSGPQTQYF; cdr3_nt: TGTGCCAGCAGTTCGGGACCGCAGACCCAGTACTTC
clone_size: many; v_call: TRBV27; j_call: TRBJ1-4; d_call: -; cdr3_aa: CASSRSPGGDEKLFF; cdr3_nt: TGTGCCAGCAGTCGAAGCCCCGGGGGCGACGAAAAACTGTTTTTT
clone_size: many; v_call: TRBV6-2/TRBV6-3; j_call: TRBJ2-7; d_call: TRBD1; cdr3_aa: CASRTGNVGEQYF; cdr3_nt: TGTGCCAGCAGGACAGGGAACGTGGGCGAGCAGTACTTC
clone_size: -; v_call: TRBV9; j_call: TRBJ2-7; d_call: -; cdr3_aa: CASSVGGGGPGVDEQYF; cdr3_nt: TGTGCCAGCAGCGTAGGAGGTGGGGGTCCTGGTGTTGACGAGCAGTACTTC
clone_size: many; v_call: TRBV30; j_call: TRBJ1-4; d_call: -; cdr3_aa: CAWSPWRLENEKLFF; cdr3_nt: TGTGCCTGGAGTCCTTGGAGGTTAGAGAATGAAAAACTGTTTTTT